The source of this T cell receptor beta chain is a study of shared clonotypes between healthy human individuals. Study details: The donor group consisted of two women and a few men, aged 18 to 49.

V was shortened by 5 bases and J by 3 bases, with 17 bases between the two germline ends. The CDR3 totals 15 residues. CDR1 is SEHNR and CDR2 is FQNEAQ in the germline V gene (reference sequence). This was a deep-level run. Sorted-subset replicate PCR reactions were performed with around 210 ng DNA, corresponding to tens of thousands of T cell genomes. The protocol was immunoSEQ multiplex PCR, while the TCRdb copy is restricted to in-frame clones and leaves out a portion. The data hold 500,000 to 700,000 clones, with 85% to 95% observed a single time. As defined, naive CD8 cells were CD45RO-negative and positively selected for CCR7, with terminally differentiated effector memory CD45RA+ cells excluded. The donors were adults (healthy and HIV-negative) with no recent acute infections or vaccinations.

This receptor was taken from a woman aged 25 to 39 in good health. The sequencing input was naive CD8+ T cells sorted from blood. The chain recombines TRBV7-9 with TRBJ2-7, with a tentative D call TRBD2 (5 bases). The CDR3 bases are TGTGCCAGCAGCCGTCTTAGCGTCCCGGACTACGAGCAGTACTTC. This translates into CASSRLSVPDYEQYF.